This T cell receptor (beta chain) was retrieved from a study of blood T cell repertoires in COVID-19. The wider study: Material from acute and convalescent COVID-19 was sourced from the United States, Italy and Spain.

This CDR3 spans 15 amino acids. With 0 bases removed from V and 4 bases from J, the gap between germline ends came to 12 bases. Germline V CDR1 and CDR2: MNHEY, SVGAGI. Profiled with immunoSEQ multiplex PCR; TCRdb holds only in-frame clones, not every one. Seen here are tens of thousands of clones, about four fifths observed once, and the top ten hold roughly 2.5%. This clone was seen a few times. The receptor's source is a man over 45 with acute or convalescent COVID-19. Sequences were obtained from peripheral blood. J is TRBJ1-2 and V is TRBV6-5; D is perhaps TRBD1 (6 bases). The CDR3 bases are TGTGCCAGCAGTTACTCGGGGAGGGGGATCTATGGCTACACCTTC. This encodes CASSYSGRGIYGYTF.